This TCR beta chain is from a study of blood T cell repertoires in COVID-19. Study-wide context: COVID-19 samples collected from the United States, Italy and Spain covered acute and convalescent phases. T cells, B-cell-depleted T cells, or PBMCs provided the cDNA or gDNA that served as material.

As processed by the authors: Reference gene primer amplification in the assay estimated nucleated cell counts. TCRdb's copy holds only in-frame clones and misses some; the assay was immunoSEQ multiplex PCR. The V and J calls and clone size are taken from that table; D and trimming were inferred from the DNA. The repertoire includes roughly 100,000 clones, 71% of them detected once, and 0.8% to 1% sits in the top ten. The CDR3 totals 12 residues. Sequencing used peripheral blood. The chain carries TRBV7-5 and TRBJ1-1; the table calls TRBD1, which could not be checked here. TRBV7-5 is noted as a pseudogene. This TCR was sampled from a human donor with acute or convalescent COVID-19. The donor label of this sample is uncertain. Here the CDR3 DNA reads TGTGCCAGAAGCCAACTGACAGGAGGAGCTTTCTTT. As protein: CARSQLTGGAFF.